These 27 T cell receptor beta chains were all obtained from the same sample, sequenced in a study of T cells in Graves' hyperthyroidism and ophthalmopathy. RNA transcripts were the template for amplifying TCR beta CDR3 regions. A set of HTBI primers served as the primers for a first-round RT-PCR of the TCR CDR3. TCRdb re-called the multiplex PCR reads with MiXCR, one entry per CDR3 protein. In the table there are roughly 570,000 distinct CDR3 sequences, more than 15% of which are singletons. The material sequenced was blood. These receptors all stem from a woman between 25 and 40 years old with Graves' hyperthyroidism.

This clonotype was picked up many times. This chain joins TRBV3-1 and TRBJ2-7, with D perhaps matching TRBD1 (5 bases). The CDR3 has 17 amino acids. The germline CDR1 and CDR2 sequences are LGHDT and YNNKEL (reference sequence). V was clipped by 0 bases and J by 6 bases, with 21 bases between them. For the CDR3, the DNA is TGTGCCAGCAGCCAAGATCATCGGTGGACAAGGGGCTTCGAGCAGTACTTC. This gives the protein CASSQDHRWTRGFEQYF.

There are a few counts of this clonotype. V gene TRBV15 combines with J gene TRBJ2-7; the D is unclear. V was pared by 5 bases and J by 5 bases, with 19 bases between. CDR3 size: 15 residues. CDR1 is LNHNV and CDR2 is YYDKDF in the germline V gene (reference sequence). The CDR3 spells CATSDFGRSRNEQYF. The CDR3 DNA reads as TGTGCCACCAGCGATTTTGGCAGAAGTCGGAACGAGCAGTACTTC.

In its sample, this clonotype was seen a few times. V is TRBV3-1 and J is TRBJ2-7; the D is unclear. V lost 2 bases to trimming and J lost 4 bases, with 9 bases between them. CDR1 LGHDT and CDR2 YNNKEL come from the germline V gene (reference sequence). The CDR3 loop spans 13 amino acids. The CDR3 nucleotides are TGTGCCAGCAGCCAAAGTTTCCCGTACGAGCAGTACTTC. Translation: CASSQSFPYEQYF.

This clonotype was detected only a few times. The V and J genes are TRBV5-6 and TRBJ1-1, with 8 nucleotides matching TRBD1. Germline V gene data show CDR1 as SGHDT and CDR2 as YYEEEE. The CDR3 runs 13 residues. The junction had 8 bases not matched to a gene; V was cut back by 8 bases and J by 5 bases. This CDR3 reads CASSGGARTEAFF. For the CDR3, the DNA is TGTGCCAGTTCAGGGGGCGCGAGGACTGAAGCTTTCTTT.

This clonotype was seen at least ten times. The chain employs TRBV11-2 and TRBJ2-2; D might be TRBD1 or TRBD2, each matching 6 bases. The CDR3 has 15 amino acids. CDR1 SGHAT and CDR2 FQNNGV come from the germline V gene. Trimming pared 5 bases from V and 2 bases from J, leaving 12 bases between. The CDR3 region is CASSTGGSNTGELFF. CDR3 nucleotides: TGTGCCAGCAGCACCGGGGGCAGTAACACCGGGGAGCTGTTTTTT.

The rearrangement joins TRBV5-5 to TRBJ1-1, with 10 nucleotides matching TRBD1. The V and J ends lost 4 bases and 4 bases, in that order; junction bases with no gene match: 10. Per germline, CDR1 SGHKS and CDR2 YYEKEE (reference sequence). The CDR3 sequence is 16 residues long. Here the CDR3 reads CASSPPRQGAATEAFF. CDR3 sequence (DNA): TGTGCCAGCAGCCCTCCTCGACAGGGGGCTGCCACTGAAGCTTTCTTT.

This clonotype was counted only a few times. The CDR3 here is CASSPPRLAGAYNEQFF. The DNA for the CDR3 is TGTGCCAGCAGCCCGCCCCGACTAGCGGGGGCTTACAATGAGCAGTTCTTC. V usage is TRBV7-9 and J usage is TRBJ2-1; the match to TRBD2 covers 12 bases. J was trimmed by 4 bases and V by 5 bases; bases with no gene match: 9. In germline, CDR1 is SEHNR, CDR2 FQNEAQ (reference sequence). This CDR3 is 17 amino acids long. The full variable domain, in which reference TRBV7-9 and TRBJ2-1 provide the parts outside the CDR3, is DTGVSQNPRHKITKRGQNVTFRCDPISEHNRLYWYRQTLGQGPEFLTYFQNEAQLEKSRLLSDRFSAERPKGSFSTLEIQRTEQGDSAMYLCASSPPRLAGAYNEQFFGPGTRLTVL.

There are a few counts of this clonotype. This sequence joins TRBV6-1 and TRBJ1-1; no firm D call. This CDR3 is 13 amino acids long. Germline assignment: CDR1 MNHNS and CDR2 SASEGT. Deletions cut 5 bases from V and 4 bases from J, with 11 bases between. The CDR3 sequence: CASSWERGTEAFF. In nucleotides, the CDR3 is TGTGCCAGCAGTTGGGAAAGAGGCACTGAAGCTTTCTTT.

This clonotype was seen at least ten times. This rearrangement joins TRBV11-2 to TRBJ2-1, with D possibly TRBD2 on 6 matching bases. Germline lookup yields CDR1 SGHAT and CDR2 FQNNGV. Trimming shortened V by 4 bases and J by 7 bases, and 17 bases separated the two germline ends. The CDR3 totals 15 residues. The CDR3 coding sequence is TGTGCCAGCAGCTCGTCTCGGGGGTTTGAGAATGAGCAGTTCTTC. As protein: CASSSSRGFENEQFF.

In the case of this clonotype: A much more abundant neighbour one base away suggests this may be a read error. The chain couples TRBV6-5 to TRBJ2-5, with 14 nucleotides matching TRBD2. Germline V CDR1 and CDR2: MNHEY, SVGAGI. Unmatched junction bases numbered 7, after V lost 5 bases and J lost 5 bases. The CDR3 extends over 16 amino acids. CDR3 DNA sequence: TGTGCCAGCAGTCACGGGACTAGCGGGAGTAATGAGACCCAGTACTTC. Translating it yields CASSHGTSGSNETQYF.

Remarks on this clonotype: A read error is possible here, since a much larger clone lies one base away. V and J are TRBV7-2 and TRBJ2-1, with 7 positions matching TRBD2. The better agreement between TRBJ2-7 and the DNA end casts doubt on the J call. This CDR3 region has 18 residues. Germline V gene data show CDR1 as SGHTA and CDR2 as FQGNSA. In DNA form, the CDR3 reads TGTGCCAGCAGCCAACGCCATACTAGCGCGAGCTCCTACAATGAGCAGTACTTC. Translation: CASSQRHTSASSYNEQYF.

This clonotype was observed many times. The gene calls are TRBV5-1 and TRBJ2-2; D gene uncertain. The V end was cut by 0 bases, the J end by 9 bases, with 6 bases between. The CDR3 contains 12 residues. CDR1 and CDR2 from the germline V gene are SGHRS and YFSETQ. The CDR3, as DNA: TGCGCCAGCAGCTTGGCCGAGAGGGAGCTGTTTTTT. It codes for CASSLAERELFF.

The table lists this clonotype with many counts. The chain employs TRBV4-2 and TRBJ2-2, with D possibly TRBD1 on 5 matching bases. Trimming removed 2 bases at V and 4 bases at J, with 5 bases between. Germline V CDR1 and CDR2: LGHNA, YNFKEQ. CDR3 size: 13 residues. Written as DNA, the CDR3 is TGTGCCAGCAGCCAAACAGGCACCGGGGAGCTGTTTTTT. Amino acid sequence: CASSQTGTGELFF.

This clonotype was counted a few times. This chain joins TRBV7-3 and TRBJ2-1; perhaps TRBD2 as D (5 bases). Trimming stripped 5 bases from V and 4 bases from J, with 15 bases between. This CDR3 contains 15 residues. The V gene's germline CDR1 is SGHTA and CDR2 FQGTGA. CDR3 bases: TGTGCCAGCAGCCCCTCCGGAGGTCCTTACAATGAGCAGTTCTTC. It yields the protein CASSPSGGPYNEQFF.

For this clonotype: A much larger clone differs from this one at a single base, so this may be a read error. The DNA for the CDR3 is TGTGCCAGCAGCCCCCGGACAGGGGAGGATACGCAGTATTTT. Amino acid sequence: CASSPRTGEDTQYF. This chain joins TRBV11-3 and TRBJ2-3; the match to TRBD1 covers 9 bases. The CDR3 spans 14 residues. After removal of 5 bases from V and 6 bases from J, the junction contained 6 bases not matched to a gene. CDR1 is SGHNT and CDR2 is YENEEA in the germline V gene.

This clonotype showed up just once. V usage is TRBV7-9 and J usage is TRBJ2-1, with TRBD1 matching 7 bases. CDR1 and CDR2 from the germline V gene are SEHNR and FQNEAQ (reference sequence). Losses at the gene ends were 2 bases for V and 6 bases for J; bases not matched to a gene: 10. This CDR3 region has 16 residues. Here the CDR3 DNA reads TGTGCCAGCAGCTTATTAGGGACAGAGAAATTCAATGAGCAGTTCTTC. Protein: CASSLLGTEKFNEQFF.

The chain couples TRBV7-9 to TRBJ2-1, with TRBD2 matching 10 bases. Germline V gene sequence: CDR1 SEHNR, CDR2 FQNEAQ (reference sequence). The CDR3 extends over 16 amino acids. The V segment lost 5 bases and the J segment 3 bases; nucleotides outside the gene matches: 7. The CDR3 nucleotides read TGTGCCAGCAGCCCGGGACTAGCGCTAAACTACAATGAGCAGTTCTTC. Protein product: CASSPGLALNYNEQFF. The full variable domain, with the rest looked up from reference TRBV7-9 and TRBJ2-1, is DTGVSQNPRHKITKRGQNVTFRCDPISEHNRLYWYRQTLGQGPEFLTYFQNEAQLEKSRLLSDRFSAERPKGSFSTLEIQRTEQGDSAMYLCASSPGLALNYNEQFFGPGTRLTVL.

This clonotype was found many times. The gene calls are TRBV28 and TRBJ2-7; weak D call: TRBD2 (6 bases). This CDR3 is 13 amino acids long. Looked up from germline, CDR1 is MDHEN and CDR2 is SYDVKM. Trimming took 5 bases from V and 9 from J, leaving 17 bases between them. CDR3 coding DNA: TGTGCCAGCAGTCTACCGGGACTCACCGGGCAGTACTTC. This gives the protein CASSLPGLTGQYF.

This clonotype was recorded many times. The chain carries TRBV27 and TRBJ1-1, with 7 bases identical to TRBD1. The CDR3 sequence is 14 residues long. V was pared by 4 bases and J by 0 bases, with 2 bases of the junction left unmatched. Germline CDR1 MNHEY, CDR2 SMNVEV (reference sequence). CDR3 DNA sequence: TGTGCCAGCAGTTCAGGGGGAATGAACACTGAAGCTTTCTTT. Translated, it gives CASSSGGMNTEAFF.

At least ten counts were recorded for this clonotype. The chain has TRBV11-3 and TRBJ1-1; tentatively, D is TRBD1 (6 bases). Germline lookup yields CDR1 SGHNT and CDR2 YENEEA. This CDR3 has 16 amino acids. V was pared by 2 bases and J by 6 bases, with 19 bases between. This CDR3 reads CASSLKLYRDQAEAFF. For the CDR3, the DNA is TGTGCCAGCAGCTTAAAGCTCTACAGGGATCAGGCTGAAGCTTTCTTT.

The genes are TRBV7-2 and TRBJ1-4, with a tentative D call TRBD1 (5 bases). This CDR3 has 14 amino acids. Germline values: CDR1 SGHTA, CDR2 FQGNSA. V lost 5 bases to trimming and J lost 5 bases, with 12 bases between them. The CDR3 region is CASSPPGINEKLFF. CDR3 nucleotide sequence: TGTGCCAGCAGCCCCCCAGGGATAAATGAAAAACTGTTTTTT.

This clonotype was seen repeatedly, ten times or more. The V and J genes are TRBV2 and TRBJ2-1, with 9 bases identical to TRBD2. V shed 10 bases and J 9 bases; nucleotides not matched to a gene: 13. The CDR3 sequence is 14 residues long. CDR1 is SNHLY and CDR2 is FYNNEI in the germline V gene. CDR3 residues: CATPAGGPGSEQFF. CDR3 in DNA: TGTGCCACCCCGGCGGGAGGGCCGGGAAGTGAGCAGTTCTTC. Complete variable domain (other parts from reference TRBV2 and TRBJ2-1): EPEVTQTPSHQVTQMGQEVILRCVPISNHLYFYWYRQILGQKVEFLVSFYNNEISEKSEIFDDQFSVERPDGSNFTLKIRSTKLEDSAMYFCATPAGGPGSEQFFGPGTRLTVL.

The sample holds many counts of this clonotype. The J gene is TRBJ2-1, the V gene TRBV7-2; TRBD2 might be the D (6 bases). The ends were cut back, 1 base at V and 4 bases at J, with 8 bases in the middle. This CDR3 region has 14 residues. CDR1 and CDR2 (germline): SGHTA, FQGNSA. The CDR3 nucleotides are TGTGCCAGCAGCTTAGTACTAGCATACAATGAGCAGTTCTTC. It specifies CASSLVLAYNEQFF.

This clonotype was seen more than once but under ten times. This chain joins TRBV4-1 and TRBJ2-1, with 8 bases matching TRBD1. V lost 4 bases and J lost 6; bases outside the gene matches: 14. The CDR3 is made up of 17 amino acids. CDR1 and CDR2 (germline): MGHRA, YSYEKL. The CDR3 DNA is TGCGCCAGCAGCCTAGACAACGGACAGGGTGCGGTCAATGAGCAGTTCTTC. It translates to CASSLDNGQGAVNEQFF.

The count of this clonotype is one. Given a much more abundant clone one base away, this may be a read error. This chain joins TRBV11-2 and TRBJ2-2; a possible D gene is TRBD2 (5 bases). The CDR3 length is 15 residues. Germline CDR1 is SGHAT and CDR2 is FQNNGV. CDR3 coding DNA: TGTGCCAGCAGCTCATATATGGGTTTCACCGGGGAGCTGCTTTTT. Its protein is CASSSYMGFTGELLF.

Ten or more counts support this clonotype. This rearrangement joins TRBV7-9 to TRBJ2-7; 8 positions match TRBD1. CDR3 size: 13 residues. Germline trimming cut 10 bases from V and 0 bases from J; bases unmatched to any gene: 5. CDR1 SEHNR and CDR2 FQNEAQ come from the germline V gene (reference sequence). In nucleotides, the CDR3 is TGTGCCACGGGGGACAGGAACTCCTACGAGCAGTACTTC. The encoded protein is CATGDRNSYEQYF.

Regarding this clonotype: A much larger clone lies one base from this, so it may be a read error. This chain links TRBV18 with TRBJ1-2; D remains unclear. The CDR3 has 13 residues. Trimming removed 5 bases from V and 6 bases from J, with 13 bases in between. CDR1 KGHSH and CDR2 LQKENI come from the germline V gene. The CDR3 loop is CASSDDIDDGYTF. The CDR3 region has the DNA TGTGCCAGCTCAGACGACATAGACGATGGCTACACCTTC.